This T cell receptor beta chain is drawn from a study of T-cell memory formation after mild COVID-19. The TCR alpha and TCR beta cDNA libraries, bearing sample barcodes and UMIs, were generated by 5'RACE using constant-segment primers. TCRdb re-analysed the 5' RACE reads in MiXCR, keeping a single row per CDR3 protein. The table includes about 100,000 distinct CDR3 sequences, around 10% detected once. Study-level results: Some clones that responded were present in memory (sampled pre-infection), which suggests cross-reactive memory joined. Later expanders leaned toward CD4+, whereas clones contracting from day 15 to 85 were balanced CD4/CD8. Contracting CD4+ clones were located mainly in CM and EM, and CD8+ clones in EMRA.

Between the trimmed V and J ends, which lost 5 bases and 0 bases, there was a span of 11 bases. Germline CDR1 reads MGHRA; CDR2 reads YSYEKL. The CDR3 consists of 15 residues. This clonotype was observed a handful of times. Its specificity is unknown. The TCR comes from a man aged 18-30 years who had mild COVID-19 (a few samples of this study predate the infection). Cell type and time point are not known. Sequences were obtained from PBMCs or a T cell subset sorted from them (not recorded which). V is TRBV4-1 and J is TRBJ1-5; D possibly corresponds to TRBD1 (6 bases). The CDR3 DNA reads TGCGCCAGCAGCGATAGACAGGTTAGCAATCAGCCCCAGCATTTT. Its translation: CASSDRQVSNQPQHF.